These T cell receptor beta chains were read from a single sample in a study of PD-1 blockade in classical Hodgkin lymphoma. TCRdb keeps only in-frame clones here, not all; method: immunoSEQ multiplex PCR. The table has tens of thousands of clones, approximately 90% seen once; the top ten hold 0.4% to 0.5%. The sample was CD4+ T cells from blood, taken before the fourth cycle of nivolumab. Receptors originate from a human donor with classical Hodgkin lymphoma. The CDR3 runs from the conserved cysteine through the conserved F or W. Fields, in order: CDR3 DNA, CDR3 protein, D gene, V gene, CDR3 length, J gene, clone size. The D gene is left open where the match is weak. Size tells how often a clone was seen (once, few, many) or the class of an expanded clone, and some rows leave it out.

CDR3 DNA: TGTGCCAGCAGCTTTGAGGTCGGGGAGCTGTTTTTT; CDR3 protein: CASSFEVGELFF; D gene: NA; V gene: TRBV7-3; CDR3 length: 12; J gene: TRBJ2-2; clone size: NA
CDR3 DNA: TGCGCCAGCAGCCCGGGACGGGGACAAGAGACCCAGTACTTC; CDR3 protein: CASSPGRGQETQYF; D gene: NA; V gene: TRBV5-1; CDR3 length: 14; J gene: TRBJ2-5; clone size: NA
CDR3 DNA: TGTGCCAGCAGTTTATCCGGGTATAGCAATCAGCCCCAGCATTTT; CDR3 protein: CASSLSGYSNQPQHF; D gene: NA; V gene: TRBV27; CDR3 length: 15; J gene: TRBJ1-5; clone size: NA
CDR3 DNA: TGTGCCATCAGCGGGACAGGGGGCAACTACAATGAGCAGTTCTTC; CDR3 protein: CAISGTGGNYNEQFF; D gene: TRBD1; V gene: TRBV10-3; CDR3 length: 15; J gene: TRBJ2-1; clone size: NA
CDR3 DNA: TGTGCCAGCAGCTTGAGAGCGGGAATTGAGCAGTTCTTC; CDR3 protein: CASSLRAGIEQFF; D gene: TRBD2; V gene: TRBV5-6; CDR3 length: 13; J gene: TRBJ2-1; clone size: NA
CDR3 DNA: TGTGCCATCAGCCCCCGGGACAGGGCCGTCGGAAGCTCCTACAATGAGCAGTTCTTC; CDR3 protein: CAISPRDRAVGSSYNEQFF; D gene: TRBD1; V gene: TRBV10-3; CDR3 length: 19; J gene: TRBJ2-1; clone size: NA
CDR3 DNA: TGTGCCAGCAGTACCAAGGATTCCCACACTGAAGCTTTCTTT; CDR3 protein: CASSTKDSHTEAFF; D gene: NA; V gene: TRBV6-6; CDR3 length: 14; J gene: TRBJ1-1; clone size: few
CDR3 DNA: TGTGCCAGCAGCCCTGGGACTAGCCGGCCCTACGGGGAGCTGTTTTTT; CDR3 protein: CASSPGTSRPYGELFF; D gene: TRBD2; V gene: TRBV5-4; CDR3 length: 16; J gene: TRBJ2-2; clone size: once
CDR3 DNA: TGTGCCAGCAGCTCCCCTGACGGCTACGAGCAGTACTTC; CDR3 protein: CASSSPDGYEQYF; D gene: NA; V gene: TRBV5-4; CDR3 length: 13; J gene: TRBJ2-7; clone size: NA
CDR3 DNA: TGTGCCAGCAGAGGACTGACCGACTCCTACAATGAGCAGTTCTTC; CDR3 protein: CASRGLTDSYNEQFF; D gene: NA; V gene: TRBV2; CDR3 length: 15; J gene: TRBJ2-1; clone size: NA
CDR3 DNA: TGTGCCTCCAGGGTTGTTCACGAGCAGTACTTC; CDR3 protein: CASRVVHEQYF; D gene: NA; V gene: TRBV2; CDR3 length: 11; J gene: TRBJ2-7; clone size: NA
CDR3 DNA: TGTGCCAGCAGCGAACCCCCCCCTCGCCCTCGGGAAGCTTTCTTT; CDR3 protein: CASSEPPPRPREAFF; D gene: NA; V gene: TRBV11-2; CDR3 length: 15; J gene: TRBJ1-1; clone size: once
CDR3 DNA: TGTGCCAGCAGTGACGGGGGGGCGGGGAAAAACATTCAGTACTTC; CDR3 protein: CASSDGGAGKNIQYF; D gene: TRBD2; V gene: TRBV2; CDR3 length: 15; J gene: TRBJ2-4; clone size: once
CDR3 DNA: TGTGCCAGCTCACCATTCCTAGCGGATACCACCGGGGAGCTGTTTTTT; CDR3 protein: CASSPFLADTTGELFF; D gene: TRBD2; V gene: TRBV18; CDR3 length: 16; J gene: TRBJ2-2; clone size: NA
CDR3 DNA: TGTGCCTGGAGTTTTCGACAGGGGGCTGGAGAGACCCAGTACTTC; CDR3 protein: CAWSFRQGAGETQYF; D gene: TRBD1; V gene: TRBV30; CDR3 length: 15; J gene: TRBJ2-5; clone size: NA
CDR3 DNA: TGTGCCAGCAGTGACCTGGACTGGGAAAACACCATATATTTT; CDR3 protein: CASSDLDWENTIYF; D gene: NA; V gene: TRBV6-1; CDR3 length: 14; J gene: TRBJ1-3; clone size: few